This entry describes one T cell receptor (beta chain). The data belong to a study of shared clonotypes between healthy human individuals. Across the whole study: Donors were a couple of women and a few men aged 18 to 49. Three CD4 naive, three CD4 memory, two CD8 naive and one CD8 memory plate were used per donor.

The table came from immunoSEQ multiplex PCR; TCRdb's copy has only in-frame clones and leaves some out. The sample yields roughly 2 million clones, nearly 97% seen once. The CDR3 runs to 14 residues. V gave up 4 bases and J gave up 6 bases, with 10 bases separating them. Germline CDR1 reads SEHNR; CDR2 reads FQNEAQ (reference sequence). All donors qualified as healthy HIV-negative adults and had experienced no recent acute infections or vaccinations. All the donors were Caucasian adults who lived in Nashville, Tennessee. Sequenced input: naive CD4+ T cells sorted from blood. The subset was: CD45RA+ positively selected. The sequence derives from a man between 18 and 29 years old in good health. The chain employs TRBV7-9 and TRBJ1-6; TRBD1 might be the D (5 bases). CDR3 residues: CASSWGTGNSPLHF. DNA of the CDR3: TGTGCCAGCAGCTGGGGGACGGGTAATTCACCCCTCCACTTT.